A single sample gave rise to the 27 T cell receptor beta chains below, sequenced in a study of molecular identifiers for immune sequencing clone quantification. TCRdb analysed the PCR reads with MiXCR anew, one entry per CDR3 protein. The table includes under 65,000 distinct CDR3 sequences, about 23% detected once. The sample comprised naive CD8+ T cells from blood, with Jurkat cell RNA spiked in. Documented subset: FACS-sorted CD8+CD4-CCR7+CD45RA+ naive T cells. Every receptor here comes from a human donor in good health. Some libraries in this study had Jurkat cell RNA spiked in.

A remark on this clonotype: One junction end disagrees with the germline gene, perhaps due to a read error. The chain combines TRBV20-1 with TRBJ2-5; maybe TRBD2 (5 bases). The CDR3 covers 13 residues. In germline, CDR1 is DFQATT, CDR2 SNEGSKA (reference sequence). As DNA, the CDR3 is TGCGGTGCTAGTATTGCTGGCATCGGGGCCCAGTACTTC. Its protein product is CGASIAGIGAQYF.

This clonotype was recorded many times. The V and J genes are TRBV14 and TRBJ2-3, with D unresolved. Trimming took 0 bases from V and 1 from J, leaving 14 bases between them. The V gene's germline CDR1 is SGHDN and CDR2 FVKESK. This CDR3 has 17 amino acids. CDR3 DNA: TGTGCCAGCAGCCAAGATGGGGTTGCGGCGCGCACAGATACGCAGTATTTT. Its translation: CASSQDGVAARTDTQYF.

About this clonotype: The conserved phenylalanine or tryptophan is not found at the CDR3 terminus, so this likely reflects a read error. The chain recombines TRBV5-1 with TRBJ2-2; 9 bases are shared with TRBD1. This CDR3 has 17 residues. The germline CDR1 and CDR2 sequences are SGHRS and YFSETQ. J lost 4 bases, V lost 4 bases, and 11 bases had no gene match. In DNA, the CDR3 is TGCGCCAGCAGCCCGGGCCCGGGACAGGGCTTCACCGGGGAGCTGTTTCTT. Its protein is CASSPGPGQGFTGELFL.

The chain has TRBV27 and TRBJ2-3; 9 bases fit TRBD1. The J segment lost 1 base and the V segment lost 6 bases, leaving 5 bases of the junction unmatched. Germline V gene lookup returns CDR1 MNHEY and CDR2 SMNVEV (reference sequence). The CDR3 covers 15 residues. The CDR3 sequence: CASRDRGFGTDTQYF. CDR3 DNA sequence: TGTGCCAGCAGGGACAGGGGTTTTGGCACAGATACGCAGTATTTT.

In this sample, this clonotype turned up many times. The J gene is TRBJ1-1, the V gene TRBV7-9; D remains unclear. Between the trimmed V and J ends, which lost 5 bases and 6 bases, there was a span of 13 bases. The CDR3 runs to 13 residues. The germline V gene encodes CDR1 SEHNR and CDR2 FQNEAQ (reference sequence). The CDR3 nucleotides are TGTGCCAGCAGCCAGACACCTCCGGCTGAAGCTTTCTTT. This codes for CASSQTPPAEAFF. Combining the CDR3 with reference TRBV7-9 and TRBJ1-1 gives the whole variable domain DTGVSQNPRHKITKRGQNVTFRCDPISEHNRLYWYRQTLGQGPEFLTYFQNEAQLEKSRLLSDRFSAERPKGSFSTLEIQRTEQGDSAMYLCASSQTPPAEAFFGQGTRLTVV.

For this clonotype: Being one base from a much bigger clone, this may be a read error. This sequence joins TRBV24-1 and TRBJ2-5, with D unresolved. CDR3 length equals 14 residues. V lost 3 bases to trimming and J lost 5 bases, with 12 bases between them. From germline, CDR1 is KGHDR and CDR2 SFDVKD. CDR3 coding DNA: TGTGCCACCAGTGATCGCGGCCTTCCGGAGACCCAGTACTTC. Translation: CATSDRGLPETQYF.

This clonotype was seen repeatedly, ten times or more. CDR3 bases: TGTGCCAGCAGCTTAGCTAGGGGACAGGGGGCGGGGAACACTGAAGCTTTCTTT. Translating it yields CASSLARGQGAGNTEAFF. The chain is built from TRBV7-9 and TRBJ1-1, with 12 bases that match TRBD1. With 0 bases clipped from V and 1 base from J, the junction kept 6 bases outside the gene matches. Germline assignment: CDR1 SEHNR and CDR2 FQNEAQ (reference sequence). The CDR3 has 18 residues.

This clonotype has a count of ten or more. The chain carries TRBV12-3 or TRBV12-4 and TRBJ2-3; D is perhaps TRBD1 (5 bases). The ends were cut back, 2 bases at V and 4 bases at J, with 7 bases in the middle. This CDR3 is built from 13 residues. The CDR3: CASSLQGSDTQYF. The DNA of the CDR3 is TGTGCCAGCAGTTTACAGGGTTCAGATACGCAGTATTTT.

This clonotype has just one count. This may arise from a read error, as a much more abundant clone is one base away. In this CDR3 the conserved last residue, phenylalanine or tryptophan, is missing, so a read error is likely. This sequence joins TRBV7-3 and TRBJ1-1; D unresolved. V lost 4 bases and J 7 bases, leaving 13 bases between the germline ends. Germline-derived CDR1 and CDR2 are SGHTA and FQGTGA. The CDR3 consists of 13 residues. Here the CDR3 DNA reads TGTGCCAGCAGCTCCTCAGACCAAGGTGAAGCTTTCATT. Protein sequence: CASSSSDQGEAFI.

Notes on this clonotype: With a much larger clone just one base away, this may be a read error. The V gene is TRBV11-2, the J gene TRBJ1-1; no definite D call. This CDR3 has 13 amino acids. The germline CDR1 and CDR2 sequences are SGHAT and FQNNGV. This CDR3 reads CASSLAMNTEALF. In DNA form, the CDR3 reads TGTGCCAGCAGCTTAGCTATGAACACTGAAGCTCTCTTT.

In regard to this clonotype: This may arise from a read error, as a much more abundant clone is one base away. V and J are TRBV20-1 and TRBJ1-1, with D perhaps matching TRBD1 (6 bases). Per germline, CDR1 DFQATT and CDR2 SNEGSKA (reference sequence). This CDR3 is 13 amino acids long. CDR3 sequence (DNA): TGCAGCGTCCGTTGCAGGGGGAACACTGAAGCTTTCTTT. This translates into CSVRCRGNTEAFF.

The table lists this clonotype with many counts. The chain carries TRBV28 and TRBJ2-2; 8 nucleotides match TRBD1. Germline lookup yields CDR1 MDHEN and CDR2 SYDVKM. J lost 6 bases, V lost 6 bases, and 3 bases had no gene match. The CDR3 is made up of 13 amino acids. CDR3 region: CASRTTGAGELFF. In nucleotides, the CDR3 is TGTGCCAGCAGAACGACAGGGGCCGGGGAGCTGTTTTTT.

This clonotype was picked up a small number of times. The genes are TRBV28 and TRBJ1-1; D may be TRBD1 (5 bases). CDR3 length equals 15 residues. From germline, CDR1 is MDHEN and CDR2 SYDVKM. The V gene lost 5 bases and the J gene lost 0 bases, with 13 bases spanning the gap. This chain's CDR3 is CASSEQANMNTEAFF. The DNA of the CDR3 is TGTGCCAGCAGTGAACAGGCGAATATGAACACTGAAGCTTTCTTT. Full variable domain (outside the CDR3, taken from reference TRBV28 and TRBJ1-1): DVKVTQSSRYLVKRTGEKVFLECVQDMDHENMFWYRQDPGLGLRLIYFSYDVKMKEKGDIPEGYSVSREKKERFSLILESASTNQTSMYLCASSEQANMNTEAFFGQGTRLTVV.

This clonotype has more than one count but fewer than ten. CDR3 residues: CASSLSGAQYNEQFF. CDR3 coding DNA: TGTGCCAGCAGTTTATCGGGGGCGCAGTACAATGAGCAGTTCTTC. The chain carries TRBV27 and TRBJ2-1; D possibly corresponds to TRBD1 (6 bases). The CDR3 has 15 residues. Deletions cut 0 bases from V and 4 bases from J, with 10 bases between. Per the germline V gene, CDR1 is MNHEY and CDR2 is SMNVEV (reference sequence).

Concerning this clonotype: This sequence may be a read error, since a much larger clone differs from it by one base. The conserved phenylalanine or tryptophan normally closing the CDR3 is absent here, so this likely arose from a read error. CDR3 bases: TGTGCCAGCAGCTTGGTCCCAGGGCTGGTTGCCGGGGAGCTGTTTCTT. Amino acids: CASSLVPGLVAGELFL. This chain uses TRBV5-4 with TRBJ2-2; D may be TRBD1 (5 bases). The germline V and J ends were trimmed by 0 bases and 6 bases, with 15 bases remaining between them. There are 16 residues in the CDR3. Germline lookup yields CDR1 SGHNT and CDR2 YYREEE (reference sequence).

Many counts were recorded for this clonotype. The chain recombines TRBV6-2 or TRBV6-3 with TRBJ2-3; the match to TRBD1 covers 7 bases. The CDR3 has 15 amino acids. Trimming took 7 bases from V and 4 from J; bases not matched to a gene: 11. Germline CDR1 MNHEY, CDR2 SVGEGT. Here the CDR3 reads CASTVDRSDPDTQYF. In DNA, the CDR3 is TGTGCCAGCACCGTGGACAGGTCTGATCCAGATACGCAGTATTTT.

The sample holds many counts of this clonotype. The chain is built from TRBV28 and TRBJ2-5; D unresolved. The CDR3 runs 14 residues. The germline CDR1 and CDR2 sequences are MDHEN and SYDVKM. Trimming took off 6 bases at V and 3 bases at J, with 14 bases between the two ends. The CDR3 DNA is TGTGCCAGCAGCCGGGCGTACGGAAAAGAGACCCAGTACTTC. This gives the protein CASSRAYGKETQYF. The whole variable domain, filled in from reference TRBV28 and TRBJ2-5, reads DVKVTQSSRYLVKRTGEKVFLECVQDMDHENMFWYRQDPGLGLRLIYFSYDVKMKEKGDIPEGYSVSREKKERFSLILESASTNQTSMYLCASSRAYGKETQYFGPGTRLLVL.

This clonotype occurred many times. The J gene is TRBJ2-2, the V gene TRBV30; 8 nucleotides line up with TRBD1. Trimming at V came to 6 bases and at J to 7 bases, leaving 4 bases not matched to a gene. Germline V gene data show CDR1 as GTSNPN and CDR2 as SVGIG (reference sequence). This CDR3 has 12 residues. CDR3 protein: CACGQGVGELFF. CDR3 sequence (DNA): TGTGCCTGCGGACAGGGAGTCGGGGAGCTGTTTTTT.

At least ten counts were recorded for this clonotype. The chain links TRBV2 to TRBJ2-1; D perhaps matches TRBD2 (6 bases). The germline CDR1 and CDR2 sequences are SNHLY and FYNNEI. V dropped 4 bases and J dropped 9 bases, with 10 bases sitting between them. The length of the CDR3 is 12 residues. The CDR3 DNA is TGTGCCAGCAGTGGACTAGTACTTGAGCAGTTCTTC. Translated, it gives CASSGLVLEQFF.

Notes on this clonotype: The CDR3 carries no conserved terminal phenylalanine or tryptophan, so it likely arises from a read error. V gene TRBV7-9 combines with J gene TRBJ2-5, with 9 bases that match TRBD1. Germline V gene data show CDR1 as SEHNR and CDR2 as FQNEAQ (reference sequence). There are 16 residues in the CDR3. The CDR3 spells CASSPRQGEYQEPQYI. The CDR3 bases are TGTGCCAGCAGCCCCCGACAGGGGGAGTACCAAGAGCCCCAGTACATC.

The chain has TRBV11-2 and TRBJ2-3; TRBD2 aligns across 9 bases. J gave up 4 bases and V 4 bases, and 9 bases lay outside the gene matches. The CDR3 extends over 16 amino acids. The germline V gene encodes CDR1 SGHAT and CDR2 FQNNGV. As DNA, the CDR3 is TGTGCCAGCAGCTCAATTAGGGCGGGGGGGCCAGATACGCAGTATTTT. Translated, it gives CASSSIRAGGPDTQYF.

At least ten counts were recorded for this clonotype. The CDR3 protein is CASSTTSGQETQYF. CDR3 bases: TGTGCCAGCAGCACGACTAGCGGACAAGAGACCCAGTACTTC. This chain links TRBV13 with TRBJ2-5, with TRBD2 matching over 9 bases. The CDR3 has 14 residues. Germline-derived CDR1 and CDR2 are PRHDT and FYEKMQ (reference sequence). V was pared by 5 bases and J by 2 bases, with 3 bases of the junction left unmatched.

As regards this clonotype: With a much larger clone just one base away, this may be a read error. This chain links TRBV12-3 or TRBV12-4 with TRBJ2-7; D gene unclear. The CDR3 has 13 residues. V was clipped by 4 bases and J by 1 base, with 8 bases between them. The CDR3 region is CASSSINSYEQYF. The DNA of the CDR3 is TGTGCCAGCAGTTCAATCAATTCCTACGAGCAGTACTTC.

This clonotype was recorded many times. The rearrangement joins TRBV27 to TRBJ2-5; D is uncertain. This CDR3 comprises 13 residues. V was clipped by 4 bases and J by 4 bases, with 10 bases between them. Germline V gene data show CDR1 as MNHEY and CDR2 as SMNVEV (reference sequence). CDR3: CASSYSGSETQYF. The DNA for the CDR3 is TGTGCCAGCAGTTATTCTGGGTCAGAGACCCAGTACTTC.

This clonotype appeared many times. In DNA form, the CDR3 reads TGTGCCAGCAGCGTAGAGGGCTCTAGCACAGATACGCAGTATTTT. It codes for CASSVEGSSTDTQYF. The V and J genes are TRBV9 and TRBJ2-3; D gene ambiguous. Germline V gene lookup returns CDR1 SGDLS and CDR2 YYNGEE. The CDR3 covers 15 residues. The V gene lost 0 bases and the J gene lost 0 bases, with 8 bases spanning the gap.

Points on this clonotype: This clone may be a read error of a much larger clone one base away. The chain uses TRBV2 and TRBJ2-7; perhaps TRBD1 as D (6 bases). Germline V gene lookup returns CDR1 SNHLY and CDR2 FYNNEI. The CDR3 consists of 13 residues. The CDR3 coding sequence is TGTGCCAGCAGTGAAGGGCAGGGGTACGGGCAGTACTTC. It translates to CASSEGQGYGQYF.

This clonotype occurred many times. The V call is TRBV2, the J call TRBJ1-1; no reliable D call. CDR1 and CDR2 (germline): SNHLY, FYNNEI. Trimming took 2 bases from V and 4 from J, leaving 17 bases between them. The CDR3 extends over 16 amino acids. CDR3 residues: CASSEITGPGPTEAFF. The CDR3 nucleotides read TGTGCCAGCAGTGAAATCACCGGTCCCGGGCCCACTGAAGCTTTCTTT.